Detailed here is one T cell receptor beta chain. The sample originates from a study of OX40 agonist ivuxolimab in advanced cancers. At the level of the study: Patients got intravenous ivuxolimab at 0.01 to 10 mg/kg every 2 weeks. Aged about 20 to 85 with a mean of roughly 65 years, they were about 80% male.

Assay: immunoSEQ multiplex PCR; the TCRdb copy retains only in-frame clones and omits some. Of roughly 48,000 clones in the sample, roughly 85% were seen once. Autoimmune disease history or systemic immunosuppression meant exclusion. Peripheral blood came from all dose cohorts at three timepoints. Trimming stripped 4 bases from V and 2 bases from J, with 11 bases between. The germline V gene has CDR1 SQVTM and CDR2 ANQGSEA. The CDR3 runs to 13 residues. The clonotype was recovered from an adult with an advanced solid tumor such as melanoma, head and neck, liver or kidney cancer. The V call is TRBV29-1, the J call TRBJ2-5; no definite D call. Sequenced material: CD4+ or CD8+ T cells sorted from blood, taken in a trial of the OX40 agonist ivuxolimab. The CDR3 DNA reads as TGCAGCGTTGTTACCGACAAACAAGAGACCCAGTACTTC. The encoded protein is CSVVTDKQETQYF.